Listed here is a single T cell receptor beta chain. Its target is not known. The sample's treatment: oral pan-JAK inhibitor, 5-10 mg twice daily. These data are taken from a study of CD8+ T cells in alopecia areata. Study information: Tofacitinib was taken orally by treated patients, and the dose was 5 to 10 mg twice daily. Findings of the study overall: Elevated clonality characterized lesional scalp relative to normal scalp, particularly in alopecia totalis/universalis. In patients, TCRs were shared less clearly than in mice, and HLA may possibly be involved.

The CDR3 has 15 residues. Between the trimmed V and J ends, which lost 0 bases and 0 bases, there was a span of 9 bases. Germline CDR1 SGHRS, CDR2 YFSETQ. In each case, RNA was isolated and then reverse transcribed into cDNA as the sequencing template. Clones were read by immunoSEQ multiplex PCR, and TCRdb kept only the in-frame ones, dropping some. The data contain about 200,000 clones, about 60% of them seen just once; the ten biggest clones take up less than 4%. The receptor comes from a human donor with alopecia areata. The sample here was CD4+ T cells sorted from blood, taken at week 4, from a patient treated with tofacitinib. This rearrangement joins TRBV5-1 to TRBJ1-2, with D unclear. The CDR3 bases are TGCGCCAGCAGCTTGGAGGCGGACGCTAACTATGGCTACACCTTC. Its protein is CASSLEADANYGYTF.